Listed here are 22 T cell receptor beta chains from one sample, sequenced in a study of T-cell reconstitution after alpha-beta-depleted transplantation in children. TCRbeta library construction was performed incorporating unique molecular identifiers. MiXCR, applied by TCRdb to the PCR reads, yields one record per CDR3 protein. The sample includes hundreds of thousands of distinct CDR3 sequences, around 18% of them seen just once. Sequenced here: PBMCs from the stem cell graft donor, sampled from the stem cell graft. These receptors came from a human donor who donated a stem cell graft to a child with acute lymphoblastic leukemia.

The sample holds a few counts of this clonotype. The rearrangement joins TRBV27 to TRBJ1-5; D is uncertain. The CDR3 length is 14 residues. Germline V gene data show CDR1 as MNHEY and CDR2 as SMNVEV (reference sequence). Trimming stripped 4 bases from V and 4 bases from J, with 11 bases between. This chain's CDR3 is CASSSQYLNQPQHF. In DNA, the CDR3 is TGTGCCAGCAGTTCCCAGTATTTGAATCAGCCCCAGCATTTT.

This chain joins TRBV7-9 and TRBJ1-2; maybe TRBD1 (6 bases). The CDR3 is 12 amino acids. The germline V gene encodes CDR1 SEHNR and CDR2 FQNEAQ (reference sequence). Trimming shortened V by 6 bases and J by 6 bases, and 11 bases separated the two germline ends. The CDR3 DNA follows: TGTGCCAGCAGGCCGGGGACAAATGGCTACACCTTC. It yields the protein CASRPGTNGYTF.

This clonotype was picked up a small number of times. The CDR3 loop is CSASGGTDYGYTF. CDR3 nucleotide sequence: TGCAGTGCTAGTGGCGGGACGGACTATGGCTACACCTTC. V gene TRBV20-1 combines with J gene TRBJ1-2; the D gene is possibly TRBD1 (5 bases). In germline, CDR1 is DFQATT, CDR2 SNEGSKA (reference sequence). The V gene lost 3 bases and the J gene lost 3 bases, with 11 bases spanning the gap. The CDR3 has 13 amino acids.

The chain combines TRBV20-1 with TRBJ1-6; the match to TRBD1 covers 8 bases. The CDR3 totals 15 residues. CDR1 and CDR2 from the germline V gene are DFQATT and SNEGSKA (reference sequence). The J segment lost 10 bases and the V segment lost 4 bases, leaving 12 bases of the junction unmatched. CDR3 in amino acids: CSATIAGTGRSPLHF. The CDR3 region has the DNA TGCAGTGCTACAATCGCCGGGACAGGACGGTCACCCCTCCACTTT.

This clonotype was seen only a few times. This chain links TRBV9 with TRBJ2-7; 15 bases fit TRBD2. CDR1 and CDR2 from the germline V gene are SGDLS and YYNGEE. Germline trimming cut 3 bases from V and 4 bases from J; bases unmatched to any gene: 14. The CDR3 consists of 19 residues. CDR3 amino acids: CASSEDSGTSGRRGYEQYF. The CDR3 DNA reads as TGTGCCAGCAGCGAGGATTCCGGGACTAGCGGGAGGCGGGGGTACGAGCAGTACTTC. The full variable domain, completed using reference TRBV9 and TRBJ2-7, is DSGVTQTPKHLITATGQRVTLRCSPRSGDLSVYWYQQSLDQGLQFLIQYYNGEERAKGNILERFSAQQFPDLHSELNLSSLELGDSALYFCASSEDSGTSGRRGYEQYFGPGTRLTVT.

The chain employs TRBV5-1 and TRBJ1-2; D is perhaps TRBD1 (6 bases). The CDR3 has 13 amino acids. From germline, CDR1 is SGHRS and CDR2 YFSETQ. Trimming left V 2 bases short and J 4 bases short, with 9 bases between. The CDR3 region is CASSFRDIYGYTF. In DNA form, the CDR3 reads TGCGCCAGCAGCTTCCGGGACATCTATGGCTACACCTTC.

The sample holds many counts of this clonotype. The rearrangement links TRBV18 to TRBJ2-3; unclear D gene. This CDR3 is 10 amino acids long. Trimming removed 2 bases from V and 6 bases from J, with 0 bases in between. The germline gives CDR1 KGHSH, CDR2 LQKENI. The CDR3 DNA sequence: TGTGCCAGCTCACCAGATACGCAGTATTTT. It is translated as CASSPDTQYF.

This clonotype was picked up a small number of times. V is TRBV5-1 and J is TRBJ2-7; D might be TRBD1 (6 bases). Trimming pared 7 bases from V and 1 base from J, leaving 24 bases between. The germline CDR1 and CDR2 sequences are SGHRS and YFSETQ. The CDR3 contains 17 residues. The CDR3: CASAGRDTGTLSYEQYF. In DNA form, the CDR3 reads TGCGCCAGCGCTGGTCGGGACACAGGAACGCTTTCCTACGAGCAGTACTTC.

This chain's CDR3 is CASSSPERGWTGELFF. The CDR3 nucleotides are TGTGCCAGCAGCTCCCCGGAACGGGGCTGGACCGGGGAGCTGTTTTTT. The J gene is TRBJ2-2, the V gene TRBV7-2, with D perhaps given as TRBD1 or TRBD2 (5 bases each). The CDR3 sequence is 16 residues long. Trimming pared 4 bases from V and 5 bases from J, leaving 17 bases between. Germline V gives CDR1 SGHTA, CDR2 FQGNSA.

This clonotype was observed a few times. The chain recombines TRBV20-1 with TRBJ2-7; D is perhaps TRBD1 (6 bases). The CDR3 is 15 residues long. Trimming removed 0 bases from V and 1 base from J, with 13 bases in between. Germline CDR1 and CDR2: DFQATT and SNEGSKA (reference sequence). The CDR3 loop reads CSARDPQGRSYEQYF. The CDR3 DNA reads as TGCAGTGCTAGAGATCCCCAGGGGAGATCCTACGAGCAGTACTTC.

This clonotype was detected many times. An end of the junction does not agree with germline; a read error may underlie this. The gene calls are TRBV5-1 and TRBJ2-7; 11 bases align to TRBD1. Germline CDR1 and CDR2: SGHRS and YFSETQ. The CDR3 has 14 amino acids. CDR3 nucleotide sequence: TGTGCCAGCAGCTCAGGACAGGGGGCATACGAGCAGTACTTC. Its translation is CASSSGQGAYEQYF.

The sample holds a few counts of this clonotype. V is TRBV2 and J is TRBJ1-2; D is ambiguous. Germline-derived CDR1 and CDR2 are SNHLY and FYNNEI. The V and J ends lost 0 bases and 4 bases respectively, with 12 bases between them. This CDR3 region has 15 residues. This CDR3 reads CASSEASVNLYGYTF. The CDR3 coding sequence is TGTGCCAGCAGTGAAGCCTCGGTTAACCTCTATGGCTACACCTTC.

This clonotype has more than one count but fewer than ten. This chain uses TRBV5-1 with TRBJ1-1, with D tentatively TRBD1 (6 bases). Germline assignment: CDR1 SGHRS and CDR2 YFSETQ. The V and J ends lost 4 bases and 0 bases respectively, with 22 bases between them. There are 18 residues in the CDR3. In DNA, the CDR3 is TGCGCCAGCAGCCCCGAGGGGGGATATTGGGGTTTGAACACTGAAGCTTTCTTT. Encoded protein: CASSPEGGYWGLNTEAFF.

This clonotype has ten or more counts. The CDR3 sequence: CASSPADTYHGYTF. As DNA, the CDR3 is TGTGCCAGCTCCCCCGCGGACACCTACCACGGCTACACCTTC. This chain connects TRBV7-9 to TRBJ1-2; D is possibly TRBD1 (5 bases). The CDR3 sequence is 14 residues long. Germline V gene sequence: CDR1 SEHNR, CDR2 FQNEAQ (reference sequence). V dropped 8 bases and J dropped 8 bases, with 21 bases sitting between them.

The table lists this clonotype with a few counts. The chain is built from TRBV7-6 and TRBJ2-3; the D gene could be TRBD1 or TRBD2 (5 bases each). V lost 5 bases and J lost 6, with 18 bases in between. Germline assignment: CDR1 SGHVS and CDR2 FNYEAQ. This CDR3 region has 15 residues. This CDR3 reads CASSPPGPEPDTQYF. The CDR3 coding sequence is TGTGCCAGCAGCCCCCCGGGACCCGAGCCGGATACGCAGTATTTT. The variable domain in full, completed from reference TRBV7-6 and TRBJ2-3, reads GAGVSQSPRYKVTKRGQDVALRCDPISGHVSLYWYRQALGQGPEFLTYFNYEAQQDKSGLPNDRFSAERPEGSISTLTIQRTEQRDSAMYRCASSPPGPEPDTQYFGPGTRLTVL.

This clonotype showed up just a few times. The rearrangement uses TRBV12-3 or TRBV12-4 and TRBJ2-2, with TRBD2 matching 9 bases. The CDR3 runs to 13 residues. V shed 6 bases and J 7 bases; nucleotides not matched to a gene: 3. CDR3 nucleotides: TGTGCCAGCAGGGATAGCGGGAGCGGGGAGCTGTTTTTT. Its protein product is CASRDSGSGELFF.

This clonotype has only a few counts. The chain joins TRBV25-1 to TRBJ2-6; 12 positions match TRBD2. The V and J ends lost 1 base and 3 bases, in that order; junction bases with no gene match: 10. This CDR3 is 20 amino acids long. Germline V gives CDR1 MGHDK, CDR2 SYGVNS. CDR3 residues: CASSEFIGGLAGSGANVLTF. The CDR3 region has the DNA TGTGCCAGCAGTGAATTTATAGGCGGACTAGCGGGAAGTGGGGCCAACGTCCTGACTTTC.

The chain uses TRBV19 and TRBJ2-3; the D gene is possibly TRBD2 (5 bases). Trimming left V 3 bases short and J 4 bases short, with 11 bases between. From germline, CDR1 is LNHDA and CDR2 SQIVND (reference sequence). The CDR3 length is 14 residues. The CDR3 DNA follows: TGTGCCAGTAGTATCGGGAATTTCGCAGATACGCAGTATTTT. Residues: CASSIGNFADTQYF.

The V and J genes are TRBV5-1 and TRBJ1-5, with a tentative D call TRBD1 (6 bases). The V and J ends lost 2 bases and 4 bases respectively, with 7 bases between them. CDR1 is SGHRS, CDR2 YFSETQ, per germline. This CDR3 has 13 residues. CDR3 in DNA: TGCGCCAGCAGCTTTACAGGGAATCAGCCCCAGCATTTT. It yields the protein CASSFTGNQPQHF.

The CDR3: CASSVTATNEKLFF. As DNA, the CDR3 is TGCGCCAGCAGCGTAACAGCAACTAATGAAAAACTGTTTTTT. This chain uses TRBV5-1 with TRBJ1-4; D is ambiguous. CDR1 is SGHRS, CDR2 YFSETQ, per germline. CDR3 length: 14 amino acids. The ends were cut back, 4 bases at V and 0 bases at J, with 7 bases in the middle.

The gene calls are TRBV5-1 and TRBJ1-4; 9 positions agree with TRBD1. CDR3 length equals 18 residues. CDR1 and CDR2 (germline): SGHRS, YFSETQ. After removal of 3 bases from V and 8 bases from J, the junction contained 17 bases not matched to a gene. The DNA of the CDR3 is TGCGCCAGCAGCTCGGTGGTGGGGACTGGGACAGGGAAGGAAAAACTGTTTTTT. This translates into CASSSVVGTGTGKEKLFF.

Comments on this clonotype: This could be a read error, since a much larger clone is one nucleotide away. The chain employs TRBV6-1 and TRBJ2-7; the D is unclear. Germline V gene data show CDR1 as MNHNS and CDR2 as SASEGT. The length of the CDR3 is 12 residues. V was clipped by 3 bases and J by 0 bases, with 3 bases between them. The CDR3 DNA follows: TGTGCCAGCAGTGACACCTCCTACGAGCAGTACTTC. Protein: CASSDTSYEQYF.